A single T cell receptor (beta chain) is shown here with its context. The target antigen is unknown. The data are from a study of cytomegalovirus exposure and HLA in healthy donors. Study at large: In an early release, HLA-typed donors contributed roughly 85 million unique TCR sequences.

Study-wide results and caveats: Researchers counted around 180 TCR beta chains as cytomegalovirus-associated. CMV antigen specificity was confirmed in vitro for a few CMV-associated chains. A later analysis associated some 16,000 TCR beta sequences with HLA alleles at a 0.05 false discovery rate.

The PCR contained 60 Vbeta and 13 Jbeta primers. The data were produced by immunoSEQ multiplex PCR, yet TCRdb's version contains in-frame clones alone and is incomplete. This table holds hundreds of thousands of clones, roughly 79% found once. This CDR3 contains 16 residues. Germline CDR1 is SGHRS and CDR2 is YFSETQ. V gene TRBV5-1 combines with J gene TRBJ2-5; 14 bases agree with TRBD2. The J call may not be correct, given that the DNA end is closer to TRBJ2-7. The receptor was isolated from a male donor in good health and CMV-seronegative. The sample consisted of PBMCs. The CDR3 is CASSLGLAGGPYEQYF. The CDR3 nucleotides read TGCGCCAGCAGCTTGGGACTAGCGGGGGGGCCCTACGAGCAGTACTTC.